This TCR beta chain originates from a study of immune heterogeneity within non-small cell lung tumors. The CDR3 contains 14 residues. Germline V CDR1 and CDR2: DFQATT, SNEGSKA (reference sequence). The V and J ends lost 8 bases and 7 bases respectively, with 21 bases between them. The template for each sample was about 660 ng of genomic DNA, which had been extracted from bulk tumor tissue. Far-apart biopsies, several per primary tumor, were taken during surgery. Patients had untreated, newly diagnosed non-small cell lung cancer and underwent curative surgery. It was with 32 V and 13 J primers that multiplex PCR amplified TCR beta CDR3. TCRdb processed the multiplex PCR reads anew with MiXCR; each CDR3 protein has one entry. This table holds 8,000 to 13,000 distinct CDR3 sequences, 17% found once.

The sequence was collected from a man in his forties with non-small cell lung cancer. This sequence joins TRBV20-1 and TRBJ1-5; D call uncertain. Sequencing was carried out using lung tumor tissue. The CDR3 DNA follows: TGCAGTTCTTTGGACCCCCAGTCGGGGCAGCCCCAGCATTTT. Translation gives CSSLDPQSGQPQHF.